The 32 T cell receptor beta chains presented below share a single source sample, sequenced in a study of blood T cell repertoires in COVID-19. The assay was immunoSEQ multiplex PCR, and TCRdb's table has in-frame clones only and misses some. The sample includes about 210,000 clones, approximately 88% of them seen just once. The sample was PBMCs or T cells enriched from blood (not recorded which). The receptors originated from a woman in her thirties or forties with acute COVID-19.

The chain uses TRBV24-1 and TRBJ2-3; weak D call: TRBD1 (5 bases). The germline V gene has CDR1 KGHDR and CDR2 SFDVKD. The CDR3 loop spans 16 amino acids. Trimming took off 4 bases at V and 2 bases at J, with 15 bases between the two ends. The CDR3: CATSDATATYTDTQYF. CDR3 in DNA: TGTGCCACCAGTGACGCGACAGCGACTTACACAGATACGCAGTATTTT.

This clone was observed a handful of times. The chain carries TRBV6-5 and TRBJ2-7; 7 nucleotides agree with TRBD1. V shed 6 bases, J shed 0 bases, and the junction held 8 bases outside the gene matches. In germline, CDR1 is MNHEY, CDR2 SVGAGI. The CDR3 is 15 residues long. For the CDR3, the DNA is TGTGCCAGCAGCGGACTTGGACAGGCCTCCTACGAGCAGTACTTC. Amino acids: CASSGLGQASYEQYF.

The chain has TRBV9 and TRBJ1-2; TRBD1 matches 12 bases. The CDR3 loop spans 16 amino acids. The germline V gene has CDR1 SGDLS and CDR2 YYNGEE. Trimming cost V 4 bases and J 8 bases; bases outside gene matches: 12. The CDR3 spells CASSPSTAGQGAGYTF. In DNA form, the CDR3 reads TGTGCCAGCAGCCCAAGTACGGCGGGACAGGGGGCCGGCTACACCTTC.

The J gene is TRBJ1-2, the V gene TRBV7-2, with TRBD1 as a possible D gene (5 bases). V was trimmed by 5 bases and J by 3 bases, leaving 13 bases between them. CDR1 SGHTA and CDR2 FQGNSA come from the germline V gene. CDR3 length: 14 residues. DNA of the CDR3: TGTGCCAGCAGCCCCAGGGAAAGCTACTATGGCTACACCTTC. Translated, it gives CASSPRESYYGYTF.

J is TRBJ2-1 and V is TRBV7-9; a weak D match, TRBD2 (6 bases). Germline loops: CDR1 SEHNR, CDR2 FQNEAQ (reference sequence). Trimming left V 1 base short and J 5 bases short, with 12 bases between. This CDR3 region has 15 residues. CDR3 DNA: TGTGCCAGCAGCTTAGTTTTGGGGGGAGACAATGAGCAGTTCTTC. Translated, it gives CASSLVLGGDNEQFF.

This chain joins TRBV5-4 and TRBJ2-5; tentative D call: TRBD2 (6 bases). Germline CDR1 reads SGHNT; CDR2 reads YYREEE (reference sequence). V lost 0 bases and J lost 5, with 17 bases in between. This CDR3 contains 16 residues. DNA for the CDR3: TGTGCCAGCAGCTTGGACCCTTCTAGCGATCGGGAGACCCAGTACTTC. Protein sequence: CASSLDPSSDRETQYF.

This chain joins TRBV28 and TRBJ2-5; D might be TRBD2 (5 bases). Germline V CDR1 and CDR2: MDHEN, SYDVKM. Between the trimmed V and J ends, which lost 7 bases and 7 bases, there was a span of 13 bases. The CDR3 has 12 amino acids. CDR3 amino acids: CASIGDPGTQYF. CDR3 DNA: TGTGCCAGCATCGGGGATCCGGGGACCCAGTACTTC. Variable domain in full (rest from reference TRBV28 and TRBJ2-5): DVKVTQSSRYLVKRTGEKVFLECVQDMDHENMFWYRQDPGLGLRLIYFSYDVKMKEKGDIPEGYSVSREKKERFSLILESASTNQTSMYLCASIGDPGTQYFGPGTRLLVL.

The chain employs TRBV29-1 and TRBJ1-5; perhaps TRBD1 as D (6 bases). V lost 7 bases and J lost 2, with 9 bases in between. Germline V gene data show CDR1 as SQVTM and CDR2 as ANQGSEA. The CDR3 is made up of 12 amino acids. CDR3 DNA: TGCAGCGCAAGACAGGGCAATCAGCCCCAGCATTTT. Amino acid sequence: CSARQGNQPQHF.

This clone was found a few times. The chain recombines TRBV10-3 with TRBJ1-1; D perhaps matches TRBD1 (6 bases). In germline, CDR1 is ENHRY, CDR2 SYGVKD. The CDR3 has 13 amino acids. The germline V and J ends were trimmed by 6 bases and 0 bases, with 8 bases remaining between them. The CDR3 region has the DNA TGTGCCATCAGCGGGACACTGAACACTGAAGCTTTCTTT. Protein product: CAISGTLNTEAFF.

V and J are TRBV29-1 and TRBJ2-1; 8 bases align to TRBD1. This CDR3 contains 16 residues. J lost 4 bases, V lost 1 base, and 9 bases had no gene match. The germline CDR1 and CDR2 sequences are SQVTM and ANQGSEA. The CDR3 sequence: CSVEGLQGEGYNEQFF. CDR3 in DNA: TGCAGCGTTGAAGGCTTACAGGGGGAAGGGTACAATGAGCAGTTCTTC.

This chain uses TRBV3-1 (or the pseudogene TRBV3-2) with TRBJ2-1; D not certain. Germline lookup yields CDR1 LGHDT and CDR2 YNNKEL (reference sequence). V was pared by 1 base and J by 7 bases, with 14 bases between. This CDR3 comprises 15 residues. CDR3 amino acids: CASSQADSTVNEQFF. For the CDR3, the DNA is TGTGCCAGCAGCCAAGCGGATAGCACGGTAAATGAGCAGTTCTTC.

V gene TRBV27 combines with J gene TRBJ1-6, with D unclear. There are 14 residues in the CDR3. The V gene lost 7 bases and the J gene lost 4 bases, with 11 bases spanning the gap. CDR1 MNHEY and CDR2 SMNVEV come from the germline V gene (reference sequence). The CDR3 spells CASTKNQYNSPLHF. The CDR3 DNA is TGTGCCAGCACCAAAAATCAGTATAATTCACCCCTCCACTTT.

The CDR3 reads CSAFGGGNTIYF. The CDR3 nucleotides read TGCAGCGCCTTCGGAGGTGGAAACACCATATATTTT. The rearrangement uses TRBV29-1 and TRBJ1-3; D unresolved. V dropped 7 bases and J dropped 3 bases, with 10 bases sitting between them. This CDR3 spans 12 amino acids. Germline V gives CDR1 SQVTM, CDR2 ANQGSEA.

This clone was detected a few times. This chain connects TRBV2 to TRBJ1-4, with D possibly TRBD1 on 6 matching bases. The ends were cut back, 2 bases at V and 7 bases at J, with 11 bases in the middle. CDR1 and CDR2 from the germline V gene are SNHLY and FYNNEI. The CDR3 runs 14 residues. CDR3 amino acids: CASSERGGAEKLFF. The CDR3 coding sequence is TGTGCCAGCAGTGAAAGGGGGGGAGCTGAAAAACTGTTTTTT.

This chain joins TRBV5-1 and TRBJ1-1; D remains unclear. Per germline, CDR1 SGHRS and CDR2 YFSETQ. This CDR3 has 14 amino acids. The V end lost 0 bases, the J end lost 4 bases, and 10 bases lay between the germline ends. In nucleotides, the CDR3 is TGCGCCAGCAGCTTGGCCGGAGTACCCACTGAAGCTTTCTTT. This sequence encodes CASSLAGVPTEAFF.

The chain uses TRBV15 and TRBJ1-2; D call uncertain. This CDR3 comprises 15 residues. Trimming removed 0 bases at V and 4 bases at J, with 12 bases between. CDR1 and CDR2 from the germline V gene are LNHNV and YYDKDF (reference sequence). This chain's CDR3 is CATSRDSPDRYGYTF. CDR3 nucleotide sequence: TGTGCCACCAGCAGAGATTCGCCAGATCGCTATGGCTACACCTTC. The full variable domain, completed using reference TRBV15 and TRBJ1-2, is DAMVIQNPRYQVTQFGKPVTLSCSQTLNHNVMYWYQQKSSQAPKLLFHYYDKDFNNEADTPDNFQSRRPNTSFCFLDIRSPGLGDTAMYLCATSRDSPDRYGYTFGSGTRLTVV.

V is TRBV9 and J is TRBJ1-3, with D unresolved. Germline V lookup: CDR1 SGDLS, CDR2 YYNGEE. This CDR3 spans 13 amino acids. Trimming took off 3 bases at V and 0 bases at J, with 4 bases between the two ends. CDR3 sequence reads: CASSDNSGNTIYF. CDR3 bases: TGTGCCAGCAGCGACAACTCTGGAAACACCATATATTTT. The full variable domain, rest sourced from reference TRBV9 and TRBJ1-3, is DSGVTQTPKHLITATGQRVTLRCSPRSGDLSVYWYQQSLDQGLQFLIQYYNGEERAKGNILERFSAQQFPDLHSELNLSSLELGDSALYFCASSDNSGNTIYFGEGSWLTVV.

This clone was recorded at least ten times. The chain joins TRBV12-5 to TRBJ2-5, with 9 bases aligning to TRBD1. In germline, CDR1 is LGHNT, CDR2 FRNRAP. The CDR3 runs 16 residues. V lost 6 bases and J lost 4; bases outside the gene matches: 12. DNA for the CDR3: TGTGCTAGTGGGAGTACAGGGGGCGCGTGGTTAGAGACCCAGTACTTC. It encodes CASGSTGGAWLETQYF.

The chain combines TRBV6-1 with TRBJ2-2; 12 bases map to TRBD2. V lost 4 bases to trimming and J lost 1 base; unmatched junction nucleotides: 4. CDR1 is MNHNS and CDR2 is SASEGT in the germline V gene. The CDR3 is 17 residues long. CDR3 region: CASSGLAGVRNTGELFF. CDR3 DNA: TGTGCCAGCAGTGGACTAGCGGGAGTGAGGAACACCGGGGAGCTGTTTTTT.

The chain joins TRBV7-2 to TRBJ2-1; the D is unclear. The CDR3 contains 15 residues. Germline CDR1 reads SGHTA; CDR2 reads FQGNSA. Trimming shortened V by 3 bases and J by 4 bases, and 13 bases separated the two germline ends. The CDR3 loop reads CASSLGPGEYNEQFF. The DNA for the CDR3 is TGTGCCAGCAGCTTGGGTCCGGGTGAGTACAATGAGCAGTTCTTC.

The rearrangement links TRBV5-1 to TRBJ2-2; the D gene is possibly TRBD1 (5 bases). The V gene's germline CDR1 is SGHRS and CDR2 YFSETQ. The V end lost 4 bases, the J end lost 6 bases, and 19 bases lay between the germline ends. The CDR3 is made up of 16 amino acids. The CDR3 bases are TGCGCCAGCAGCATACAGGAAACTCGAACCGCCGGGGAGCTGTTTTTT. This sequence encodes CASSIQETRTAGELFF.

This clone has just one count. The V and J genes are TRBV15 and TRBJ2-7, with 7 positions matching TRBD2. The germline gives CDR1 LNHNV, CDR2 YYDKDF (reference sequence). The V and J ends lost 0 bases and 1 base, in that order; junction bases with no gene match: 6. This CDR3 is built from 16 residues. In nucleotides, the CDR3 is TGTGCCACCAGCAGAGATGGGAGCGGGGCTTCCTACGAGCAGTACTTC. Protein: CATSRDGSGASYEQYF.

The genes are TRBV12-5 and TRBJ2-1, with a possible D match to TRBD2 (6 bases). Between the trimmed V and J ends, which lost 5 bases and 0 bases, there was a span of 14 bases. CDR1 is LGHNT and CDR2 is FRNRAP in the germline V gene. The CDR3 spans 16 residues. DNA of the CDR3: TGTGCTAGTGGTGGCGGCGGGGTAGGCTCCTACAATGAGCAGTTCTTC. Encoded protein: CASGGGGVGSYNEQFF.

This clone came up once. The rearrangement joins TRBV6-5 to TRBJ2-5; weak D call: TRBD1 (5 bases). Between the trimmed V and J ends, which lost 4 bases and 2 bases, there was a span of 8 bases. In germline, CDR1 is MNHEY, CDR2 SVGAGI. The length of the CDR3 is 13 residues. Here the CDR3 reads CASSWTSQETQYF. In DNA form, the CDR3 reads TGTGCCAGCAGTTGGACAAGTCAAGAGACCCAGTACTTC.

This sequence joins TRBV5-1 and TRBJ2-1, with D possibly matching TRBD2 (6 bases). Deletions cut 1 base from V and 4 bases from J, with 12 bases between. Germline V lookup: CDR1 SGHRS, CDR2 YFSETQ. The CDR3 covers 15 residues. CDR3 region: CASSLSRGGYNEQFF. Here the CDR3 DNA reads TGCGCCAGCAGCTTGTCTCGGGGAGGTTACAATGAGCAGTTCTTC.

The V call is TRBV7-2, the J call TRBJ1-6, with 7 positions matching TRBD1. This CDR3 has 17 amino acids. CDR1 is SGHTA, CDR2 FQGNSA, per germline. Trimming cost V 5 bases and J 8 bases; bases outside gene matches: 15. CDR3 region: CASSLLGFGTADSPLHF. CDR3 DNA: TGTGCCAGCAGCCTCCTGGGGTTCGGGACAGCCGATTCACCCCTCCACTTT.

This chain joins TRBV11-2 and TRBJ2-1; 12 nucleotides line up with TRBD2. The CDR3 totals 16 residues. Germline values: CDR1 SGHAT, CDR2 FQNNGV. Trimming cost V 1 base and J 4 bases; bases outside gene matches: 2. The CDR3 region has the DNA TGTGCCAGCAGCTTAGGACTAGCGGGAGTATACAATGAGCAGTTCTTC. Its protein product is CASSLGLAGVYNEQFF.

The CDR3 here is CASSEVAAGVNTEAFF. The CDR3, as DNA: TGTGCCAGCAGTGAAGTTGCAGCAGGGGTAAACACTGAAGCTTTCTTT. This chain joins TRBV6-1 and TRBJ1-1, with a tentative D call TRBD1 (6 bases). With 1 base removed from V and 2 bases from J, the gap between germline ends came to 14 bases. The CDR3 is 16 amino acids. Germline V gene lookup returns CDR1 MNHNS and CDR2 SASEGT.

This chain joins TRBV27 and TRBJ1-6; D gene unclear. V lost 6 bases, J lost 8 bases, and 20 bases lay in between. Germline CDR1 MNHEY, CDR2 SMNVEV (reference sequence). CDR3 length: 16 residues. The CDR3 protein is CASSNSFPGYDSPLHF. The CDR3 DNA follows: TGTGCCAGCAGCAACAGTTTCCCAGGATATGATTCACCCCTCCACTTT.

This clone appeared once. The rearrangement joins TRBV2 to TRBJ1-4, with no clear D. The CDR3 is 10 residues long. CDR1 SNHLY and CDR2 FYNNEI come from the germline V gene. V lost 8 bases and J lost 5, with 3 bases in between. CDR3 coding DNA: TGTGCCAGCCGGAATGAAAAACTGTTTTTT. This translates into CASRNEKLFF.

The gene calls are TRBV4-3 and TRBJ2-7, with D possibly being TRBD1 (5 bases). Germline CDR1 reads LGHNA; CDR2 reads YSLEER. The CDR3 runs to 13 residues. V was shortened by 1 base and J by 3 bases, with 7 bases between the two germline ends. CDR3 region: CASSQGQHYEQYF. CDR3 nucleotide sequence: TGCGCCAGCAGCCAAGGACAGCACTACGAGCAGTACTTC.

Points on this clone: Its ends do not fully match the called genes, so a read error is possible. The genes are TRBV7-7 and TRBJ2-2; 7 bases map to TRBD1. There are 15 residues in the CDR3. The V gene's germline CDR1 is SSHAT and CDR2 FNYEAQ (reference sequence). DNA for the CDR3: TGTGCTAGCAGCTTAGAAGACAGGGTCACCGGGGAGCTGTTTTTT. Translated: CASSLEDRVTGELFF.